The rows below give T cell receptor beta chains drawn from one sample of a study of blood T cell repertoires in COVID-19. Sequencing was performed with immunoSEQ multiplex PCR; in TCRdb, only in-frame clones are kept and a portion is missing. The sample shows around 200,000 clones, approximately 85% of them seen only once. The sample was PBMCs or T cells enriched from blood (not recorded which). The receptors come from a man aged 35-49 years who had recovered from COVID-19. Each CDR3 is given with its conserved first and last residue. A D gene is named only where the DNA matches it firmly. The listing skips clone size in some rows; elsewhere it reads once, few, many or a size class.

clone_size j_call cdr3_length d_call v_call cdr3_nt cdr3_aa
once TRBJ1-4 15 . TRBV25-1 TGTGCCAGCAGTGAATTGAACAGCATTAATGAAAAACTGTTTTTT CASSELNSINEKLFF
. TRBJ1-2 12 . TRBV5-1 TGCGCCAGCAGCTTGGGGGCGGGGATCTACACCTTC CASSLGAGIYTF
. TRBJ1-2 14 TRBD1 TRBV29-1 TGCAGCGTAATAGGACAGGAGGGGCTCCCTGGCTACACCTTC CSVIGQEGLPGYTF
few TRBJ2-1 15 . TRBV19 TGTGCCAGTATCCTGCGGGCAGGATCCTACAATGAGCAGTTCTTC CASILRAGSYNEQFF
. TRBJ1-2 13 . TRBV5-5 TGTGCCAGCAGCTTCACAGGGCCCTATGGCTACACCTTC CASSFTGPYGYTF
. TRBJ1-1 12 . TRBV6-6 TGTGCCAGCAGTTACTCGAAGCGTGAAGCTTTCTTT CASSYSKREAFF
. TRBJ2-1 14 . TRBV13 TGTGCCAGCAGCTTAGGTTCTCCGCGGAATGAGCAGTTCTTC CASSLGSPRNEQFF
. TRBJ1-1 17 . TRBV2 TGTGCCAGCAGCCGAAGCTGGGGGGGCCCCCGGAACACTGAAGCTTTCTTT CASSRSWGGPRNTEAFF
. TRBJ2-5 15 TRBD1 TRBV30 TGTGCCTGGAGTTCGACAGGGTTTGCGTTAGAGACCCAGTACTTC CAWSSTGFALETQYF
. TRBJ1-2 15 TRBD1 TRBV6-5 TGTGCCAGCAGTTACGATCCAGGGGGATCCCACGGCTACACCTTC CASSYDPGGSHGYTF
. TRBJ2-3 15 . TRBV6-5 TGTGCCAGCAGTTACTCGGAGTCTGCTGGCAATACGCAGTATTTT CASSYSESAGNTQYF
. TRBJ1-6 15 TRBD1 TRBV7-2 TGTGCCAGCAGCTCACAGACAGGGGATAATTCACCCCTCCACTTT CASSSQTGDNSPLHF
once TRBJ2-7 14 TRBD2 TRBV25-1 TGTGCCAGCAGTGGGGACTACGGTTCCTACGAGCAGTACTTC CASSGDYGSYEQYF
. TRBJ2-4 16 TRBD2 TRBV19 TGTGCCAGTAGGCGGGGGTTCCTAGATGTCAAAAACATTCAGTACTTC CASRRGFLDVKNIQYF
few TRBJ1-5 14 . TRBV10-2 TGCGCCAGCAGTTGGGACTTTGACAATCAGCCCCAGCATTTT CASSWDFDNQPQHF
. TRBJ1-4 15 . TRBV5-1 TGCGCCAGCAGCTTGGATCTGACAAGCTCTGAAAAACTGTTTTTT CASSLDLTSSEKLFF
. TRBJ2-5 11 . TRBV5-1 TGCGCCAGCAGAGGGGAAGGGGCCCAGTACTTC CASRGEGAQYF
. TRBJ1-6 14 TRBD1 TRBV11-2 TGTGCCAGCAGCTCCGGGACAGGGAATTCACCCCTCCACTTT CASSSGTGNSPLHF
. TRBJ1-4 14 TRBD1 TRBV2 TGTGCCAGCACCCCAGGGGGGAGTCTTGAAAAACTGTTTTTT CASTPGGSLEKLFF
. TRBJ2-7 14 TRBD1 TRBV30 TGTGCCTGGGACCGGGACAGTAACTCCTACGAGCAGTACTTC CAWDRDSNSYEQYF
. TRBJ2-3 14 TRBD2 TRBV6-5 TGTGCCAGCAGTCCTTGGACTAGCGGGGATACGCAGTATTTT CASSPWTSGDTQYF
. TRBJ2-2 13 . TRBV3-1/TRBV3-2 TGTGCCAGCAGCCAACAGGGGACCGGGGAGCTGTTTTTT CASSQQGTGELFF
once TRBJ1-2 13 . TRBV5-1 TGCGCCAGCAGCTCTCAGGGAACCCGTGGCTACACCTTC CASSSQGTRGYTF
. TRBJ2-1 15 TRBD2 TRBV5-1 TGCGCCAGCAGGACTAGCGGTAACTCCTACAATGAGCAGTTCTTC CASRTSGNSYNEQFF
. TRBJ2-3 14 . TRBV18 TGTGCCAGCTCACCAAGGACTAGCACAGATACGCAGTATTTT CASSPRTSTDTQYF
. TRBJ1-2 13 . TRBV7-9 TGTGCCAGCAGCTTAACAGACACATATGGCTACACCTTC CASSLTDTYGYTF
. TRBJ1-5 14 . TRBV4-1 TGCGCCAGCAGCCAAGATGGGGGGAATCAGCCCCAGCATTTT CASSQDGGNQPQHF
. TRBJ2-3 13 . TRBV9 TGTGCCAGCAGTCAGGGAAACACAGATACGCAGTATTTT CASSQGNTDTQYF
once TRBJ2-1 13 . TRBV5-1 TGCGCCAGCAGCTTTAACAGCCTCAATGAGCAGTTCTTC CASSFNSLNEQFF
. TRBJ2-2 15 TRBD1 TRBV6-4 TGTGCCAGCAGTGACTCCGACAGGGACACCGGGGAGCTGTTTTTT CASSDSDRDTGELFF
few TRBJ1-2 14 TRBD1 TRBV2 TGTGCCAGCAGCGACAGGGTATCTCACTATGGCTACACCTTC CASSDRVSHYGYTF
. TRBJ1-1 11 TRBD1 TRBV20-1 TGCAGTGCTGGGGGGACAGTAGTAGCTTTCTTT CSAGGTVVAFF
. TRBJ2-3 16 . TRBV3-1/TRBV3-2 TGTGCCAGCAGCCGTTTCAGGGGGACTAGCACAGATACGCAGTATTTT CASSRFRGTSTDTQYF
once TRBJ1-2 14 . TRBV5-1 TGCGCCAGCAGCACCGACGGGGGTCTGCTCGGCTACACCTTC CASSTDGGLLGYTF
. TRBJ1-2 15 TRBD1 TRBV2 TGTGCCAGCAGGAAGGACAGGGGTGGCGCCTATGGCTACACCTTC CASRKDRGGAYGYTF
. TRBJ1-2 15 . TRBV14 TGTGCCAGCAGCCGAGGGGCGGACAGCGCGTCCGGCTACACCTTC CASSRGADSASGYTF
few TRBJ1-2 16 TRBD1 TRBV19 TGTGCCAGTAGTACCAGATTCTCCGGGACAGGGGATGGCTACACCTTC CASSTRFSGTGDGYTF
few TRBJ2-1 13 . TRBV7-3 TGTGCCAGCAGCTTATCCATGTACAATGAGCAGTTCTTC CASSLSMYNEQFF
. TRBJ2-1 14 . TRBV5-1 TGCGCCAGCAGCTTGGGTACAGTCAGAAATGAGCAGTTCTTC CASSLGTVRNEQFF
. TRBJ1-2 13 . TRBV5-4 TGTGCCAGCAGACCCGACAGCTTCTATGGCTACACCTTC CASRPDSFYGYTF
. TRBJ1-1 16 . TRBV19 TGTGCCAGTATCCTGGGCGGGGTAGGAGGTAACACTGAAGCTTTCTTT CASILGGVGGNTEAFF
few TRBJ2-2 13 . TRBV4-2 TGTGCCAGCAGCCAAGATCAGGGTGGGGAGCTGTTTTTT CASSQDQGGELFF
. TRBJ2-7 15 TRBD1 TRBV7-3 TGTGCCAGCAGCTTAATGGGTCAGGGGGCCTACGAGCAGTACTTC CASSLMGQGAYEQYF
. TRBJ1-4 15 . TRBV2 TGTGCCAGCAGTGACAGGGGTAGTACTAATGAAAAACTGTTTTTT CASSDRGSTNEKLFF
. TRBJ2-5 13 . TRBV5-1 TGCGCCAGCAGAACAGGAAGCCAAGAGACCCAGTACTTC CASRTGSQETQYF
once TRBJ1-3 14 . TRBV9 TGTGCCAGCAGCGTAGGCGGTACCGGAAACACCATATATTTT CASSVGGTGNTIYF
. TRBJ2-5 16 . TRBV30 TGTGCCTGGAGCCCAACCCTCCCAGGAGGTGGAGAGACCCAGTACTTC CAWSPTLPGGGETQYF
. TRBJ1-1 14 . TRBV19 TGTGCCAGTAGTAGAGCGACAGAAGGAACTGAAGCTTTCTTT CASSRATEGTEAFF
. TRBJ1-2 13 . TRBV19 TGTGCCAGTAGTCAAACAAAATACTATGGCTACACCTTC CASSQTKYYGYTF